Listed below are T cell receptor beta chains from one sample, sequenced in a study of T cell repertoires in cytomegalovirus infection. Using its own MiXCR run on the reads, TCRdb lists one record per CDR3 protein. The sample lists about 500,000 distinct CDR3 sequences, roughly a third occurring once. Their specific antigens are unknown. The source was cultured PBMCs, collected from culture after CMV antigen stimulation. Receptors were obtained from a human donor in good health (CMV status not recorded). Some clones in this sample may be carry-over from other donors' samples. Each CDR3 is given with its conserved first and last residue. The order of the fields is V gene, J gene, CDR3 length, CDR3 protein.

V gene: TRBV6-6
J gene: TRBJ2-5
CDR3 length: 15
CDR3 protein: CASSTRSGGKETQYF

V gene: TRBV27
J gene: TRBJ2-7
CDR3 length: 14
CDR3 protein: CASSPGAGAFEQYF

V gene: TRBV7-2
J gene: TRBJ2-3
CDR3 length: 16
CDR3 protein: CASSFSGTSGKDTQYF

V gene: TRBV5-4
J gene: TRBJ1-4
CDR3 length: 15
CDR3 protein: CASSGATGGREKLFF

V gene: TRBV12-3/TRBV12-4
J gene: TRBJ1-1
CDR3 length: 18
CDR3 protein: CASSGYRDRGRSNTEAFF

V gene: TRBV9
J gene: TRBJ2-5
CDR3 length: 15
CDR3 protein: CASSPGSGSSQTQYF

V gene: TRBV27
J gene: TRBJ2-5
CDR3 length: 17
CDR3 protein: CASSSPRTSGPLETQYF

V gene: TRBV29-1
J gene: TRBJ2-5
CDR3 length: 11
CDR3 protein: CSVGQTETQYF

V gene: TRBV15
J gene: TRBJ2-2
CDR3 length: 13
CDR3 protein: CATRGANTGELFF

V gene: TRBV10-3
J gene: TRBJ2-2
CDR3 length: 15
CDR3 protein: CAISVRAGETGELFF

V gene: TRBV7-6
J gene: TRBJ1-1
CDR3 length: 16
CDR3 protein: CASSRGGADLNTEAFF

V gene: TRBV19
J gene: TRBJ2-5
CDR3 length: 14
CDR3 protein: CASSQGLATETQYF

V gene: TRBV18
J gene: TRBJ1-5
CDR3 length: 14
CDR3 protein: CASSPRQGNQPQHF

V gene: TRBV4-2
J gene: TRBJ2-1
CDR3 length: 16
CDR3 protein: CASSQRSGSSDNEQFF

V gene: TRBV5-6
J gene: TRBJ2-6
CDR3 length: 19
CDR3 protein: CASSPNFGTSGSLANVLTF

V gene: TRBV7-4
J gene: TRBJ1-5
CDR3 length: 12
CDR3 protein: CASSFPHQPQHF

V gene: TRBV12-3/TRBV12-4
J gene: TRBJ1-1
CDR3 length: 15
CDR3 protein: CASSLEAGWTTEAFF

V gene: TRBV20-1
J gene: TRBJ2-7
CDR3 length: 14
CDR3 protein: CSASGGRAFGEQYF

V gene: TRBV6-5
J gene: TRBJ2-7
CDR3 length: 15
CDR3 protein: CASRYRTGDNYEQYF

V gene: TRBV6-1
J gene: TRBJ1-5
CDR3 length: 18
CDR3 protein: CASSERRQSLWGNQPQHF

V gene: TRBV6-5
J gene: TRBJ2-1
CDR3 length: 15
CDR3 protein: CASSITTASYNEQFF

V gene: TRBV6-1
J gene: TRBJ2-1
CDR3 length: 15
CDR3 protein: CASSLTSPSYNEQFF

V gene: TRBV28
J gene: TRBJ2-7
CDR3 length: 13
CDR3 protein: CASSWAASYEQYF

V gene: TRBV10-3
J gene: TRBJ1-1
CDR3 length: 14
CDR3 protein: CAISEARSGTEAFF

V gene: TRBV7-2
J gene: TRBJ2-3
CDR3 length: 16
CDR3 protein: CASSSQRRTKGDTQYF

V gene: TRBV4-1
J gene: TRBJ2-4
CDR3 length: 17
CDR3 protein: CASSQDRVGQAKNIQYF

V gene: TRBV4-3
J gene: TRBJ2-5
CDR3 length: 20
CDR3 protein: CASSQRRGPSGEPHQETQYF

V gene: TRBV28
J gene: TRBJ1-3
CDR3 length: 16
CDR3 protein: CASSPLTGNSGDTIYF